This TCR beta chain came from a study of blood T cell repertoires in COVID-19. Background on the study: Nucleic acid was either cDNA or gDNA, and it came from T cells, B-cell-depleted T cells, or PBMCs.

The CDR3 runs to 17 residues. Looked up from germline, CDR1 is SGHVS and CDR2 is FNYEAQ. With 4 bases removed from V and 0 bases from J, the gap between germline ends came to 13 bases. The table came from immunoSEQ multiplex PCR; TCRdb's copy has only in-frame clones and leaves some out. The sample has more than 85,000 clones; around 81% are singletons. The sequenced material came from peripheral blood. The source is a man aged 55 to 70 with acute or convalescent COVID-19. This chain joins TRBV7-6 and TRBJ1-6, with unresolved D. The CDR3 bases are TGTGCCAGCAGCTCGGATTACGCGGACTCCTATAATTCACCCCTCCACTTT. Its translation: CASSSDYADSYNSPLHF. Using reference TRBV7-6 and TRBJ1-6 for the parts outside the CDR3, the full variable domain is GAGVSQSPRYKVTKRGQDVALRCDPISGHVSLYWYRQALGQGPEFLTYFNYEAQQDKSGLPNDRFSAERPEGSISTLTIQRTEQRDSAMYRCASSSDYADSYNSPLHFGNGTRLTVT.